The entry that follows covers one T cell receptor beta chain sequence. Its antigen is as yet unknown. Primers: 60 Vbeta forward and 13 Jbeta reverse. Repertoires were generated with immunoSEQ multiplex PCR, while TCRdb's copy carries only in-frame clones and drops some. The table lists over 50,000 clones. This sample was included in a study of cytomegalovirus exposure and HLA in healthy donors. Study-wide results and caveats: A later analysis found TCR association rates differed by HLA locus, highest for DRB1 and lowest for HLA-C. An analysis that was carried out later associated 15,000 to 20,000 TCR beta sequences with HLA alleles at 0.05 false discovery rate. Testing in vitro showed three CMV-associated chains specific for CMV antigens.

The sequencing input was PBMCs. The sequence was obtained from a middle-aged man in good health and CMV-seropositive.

The CDR3 protein is CASRSPGQGGTNYGYTF. CDR3 bases: TGTGCCAGCAGGAGTCCGGGACAGGGGGGTACTAACTATGGCTACACCTTC. The J gene is TRBJ1-2, the V gene TRBV25-1, with 11 bases that match TRBD1. This CDR3 has 17 amino acids. Germline-derived CDR1 and CDR2 are MGHDK and SYGVNS. J was trimmed by 0 bases and V by 6 bases; bases with no gene match: 9.